This TCR beta chain was recovered during a study of PD-1 blockade in mismatch repair-deficient tumors listed by TCRdb under 2017. About the investigation overall: Between late 2013 and September 2016, the trial enrolled approximately 91 consecutive patients with roughly twelve types of mismatch repair-deficient cancer, all of whom had received prior treatment and were progressing. Tumor-associated T cell clones were tracked in the peripheral blood of patients responding to PD-1 blockade by deep sequencing of TCR CDR3 regions. What the work shows at the level of the full study, not this receptor alone: Tumor-resident clones, often undetectable in blood before treatment, expanded rapidly after pembrolizumab and then contracted, generally before radiologic responses.

For each enrolled patient, mismatch repair deficiency was established using either polymerase chain reaction or immunohistochemistry. TCR sequencing was carried out for three patients who responded to pembrolizumab therapy. In the phase II trial, pembrolizumab PD-1 blockade was tested prospectively in advanced mismatch repair-deficient cancers, no matter which tissue of origin the cancers came from. Peripheral blood T cell samples were serially collected before and at multiple times after PD-1 blockade was started. Blood sampling time points were reported as weeks after the first dose of pembrolizumab. To note about this clone: This clone's antigen is unknown. The input lacks base qualities; no much larger clone sits a single base away.

Looking up the germline V gene (reference sequence) yields CDR1 SGHNT and CDR2 YYREEE. V is reduced by 0 bases and J by 8 bases, leaving a spacing of 11 bases between them. Including the terminal cysteine and phenylalanine, the CDR3 comprises 14 residues. CDR3 DNA only is kept here, 42 bases in frame from base 1. The library relied on the immunoSEQ multiplex PCR assay. Entries here come from immuneACCESS through TCRdb and include only in-frame sequences with V and J called. Some clones fail to appear in such tables; in the studies checked, an unresolved V gene covers under half of the shortfall, and the cause of the remainder is unknown. The sample profile shows over 100,000 clones; 60% to 85% of them were found once. Roughly 4.8% of the sample is held by the ten biggest clonotypes.

The specimen was peripheral blood, collected just over 59 weeks after starting pembrolizumab. This receptor was identified in an adult with mismatch repair-deficient cancer. The chain links TRBV5-4 with TRBJ1-4; TRBD1 is possibly the D segment (6 matching bases). The base sequence is TGTGCCAGCAGCTTGGAACAGGGCGGCGAAAAACTGTTTTTT. Its protein reads: CASSLEQGGEKLFF.